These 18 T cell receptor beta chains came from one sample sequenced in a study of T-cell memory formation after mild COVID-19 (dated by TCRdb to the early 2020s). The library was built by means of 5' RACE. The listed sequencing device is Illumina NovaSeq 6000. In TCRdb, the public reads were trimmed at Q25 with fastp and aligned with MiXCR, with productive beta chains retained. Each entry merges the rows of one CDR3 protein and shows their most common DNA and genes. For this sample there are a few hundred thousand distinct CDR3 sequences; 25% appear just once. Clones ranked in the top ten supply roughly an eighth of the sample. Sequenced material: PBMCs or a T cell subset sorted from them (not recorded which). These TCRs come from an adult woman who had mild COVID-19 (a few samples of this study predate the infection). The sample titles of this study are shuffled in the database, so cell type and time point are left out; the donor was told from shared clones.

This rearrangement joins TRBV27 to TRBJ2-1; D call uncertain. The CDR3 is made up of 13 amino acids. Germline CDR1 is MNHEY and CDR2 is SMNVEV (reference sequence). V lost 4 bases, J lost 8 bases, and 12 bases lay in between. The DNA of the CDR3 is TGTGCCAGCAGTTATCAGTTTGCGTATGAGCAGTTCTTC. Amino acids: CASSYQFAYEQFF.

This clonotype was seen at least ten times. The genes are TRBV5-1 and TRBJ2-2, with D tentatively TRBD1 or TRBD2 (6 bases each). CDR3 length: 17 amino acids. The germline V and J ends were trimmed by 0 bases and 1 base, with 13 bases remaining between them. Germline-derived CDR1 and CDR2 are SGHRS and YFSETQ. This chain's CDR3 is CASSLAPRGLNTGELFF. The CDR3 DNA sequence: TGCGCCAGCAGCTTGGCCCCTCGGGGGCTGAACACCGGGGAGCTGTTTTTT. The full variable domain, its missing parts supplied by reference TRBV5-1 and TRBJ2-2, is KAGVTQTPRYLIKTRGQQVTLSCSPISGHRSVSWYQQTPGQGLQFLFEYFSETQRNKGNFPGRFSGRQFSNSRSEMNVSTLELGDSALYLCASSLAPRGLNTGELFFGEGSRLTVL.

The CDR3 loop reads CASSPAPGLAGETSTDTQYF. Written as DNA, the CDR3 is TGCGCCAGCAGCCCAGCACCGGGACTAGCGGGGGAAACTAGCACAGATACGCAGTATTTT. The chain carries TRBV5-1 and TRBJ2-3, with 14 bases that match TRBD2. Per the germline V gene, CDR1 is SGHRS and CDR2 is YFSETQ. The V gene end was trimmed by 4 bases and the J gene end by 0 bases; junction bases not matched to a gene: 13. This CDR3 comprises 20 residues.

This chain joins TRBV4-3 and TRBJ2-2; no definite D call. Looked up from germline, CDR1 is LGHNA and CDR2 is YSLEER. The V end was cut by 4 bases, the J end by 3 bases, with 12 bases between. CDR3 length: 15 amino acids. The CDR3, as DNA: TGCGCCAGCAGCCCCCGTTTTCCCTACACCGGGGAGCTGTTTTTT. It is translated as CASSPRFPYTGELFF.

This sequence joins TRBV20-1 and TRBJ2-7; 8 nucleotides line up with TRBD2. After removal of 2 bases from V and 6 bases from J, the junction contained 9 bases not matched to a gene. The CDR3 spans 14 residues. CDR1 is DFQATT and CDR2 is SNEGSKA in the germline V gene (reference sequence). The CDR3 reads CSARYVAGGGEQYF. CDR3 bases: TGCAGTGCTAGATATGTGGCGGGAGGCGGCGAGCAGTACTTC.

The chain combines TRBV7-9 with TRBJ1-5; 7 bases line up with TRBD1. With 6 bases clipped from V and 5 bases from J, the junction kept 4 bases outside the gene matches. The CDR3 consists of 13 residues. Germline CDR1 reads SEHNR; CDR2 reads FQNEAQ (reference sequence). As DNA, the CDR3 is TGTGCCAGCAGATCTGACAGGGATCAGCCCCAGCATTTT. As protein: CASRSDRDQPQHF.

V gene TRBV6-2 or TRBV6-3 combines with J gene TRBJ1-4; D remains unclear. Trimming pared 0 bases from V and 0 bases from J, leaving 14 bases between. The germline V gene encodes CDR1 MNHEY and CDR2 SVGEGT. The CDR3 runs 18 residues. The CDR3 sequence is CASSYSSAQHSTNEKLFF. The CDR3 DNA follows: TGTGCCAGCAGTTACTCGAGTGCGCAGCATTCAACTAATGAAAAACTGTTTTTT.

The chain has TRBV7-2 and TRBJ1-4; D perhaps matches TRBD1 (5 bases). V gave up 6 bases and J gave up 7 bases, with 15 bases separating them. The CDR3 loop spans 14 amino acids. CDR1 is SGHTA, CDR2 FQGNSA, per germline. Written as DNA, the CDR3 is TGTGCCAGCAGTCGGGGGGGGTATGTTGAAAAACTGTTTTTT. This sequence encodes CASSRGGYVEKLFF.

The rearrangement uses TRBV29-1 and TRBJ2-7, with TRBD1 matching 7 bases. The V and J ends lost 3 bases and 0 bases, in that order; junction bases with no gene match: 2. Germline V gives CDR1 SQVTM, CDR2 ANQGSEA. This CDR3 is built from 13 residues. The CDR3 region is CSVEGQSSYEQYF. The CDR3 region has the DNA TGCAGCGTTGAGGGACAGAGCTCCTACGAGCAGTACTTC.

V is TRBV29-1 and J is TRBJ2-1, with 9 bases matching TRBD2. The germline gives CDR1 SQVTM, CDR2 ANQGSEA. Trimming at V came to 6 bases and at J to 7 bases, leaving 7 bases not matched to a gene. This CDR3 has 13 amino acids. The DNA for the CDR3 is TGCAGCGTAGATGGACTAGCGCAAAATGAGCAGTTCTTC. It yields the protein CSVDGLAQNEQFF.

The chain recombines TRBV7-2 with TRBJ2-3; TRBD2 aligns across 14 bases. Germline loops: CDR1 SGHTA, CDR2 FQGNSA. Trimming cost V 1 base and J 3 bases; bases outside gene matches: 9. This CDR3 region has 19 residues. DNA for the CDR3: TGTGCCAGCAGCTTAGTGGGACTAGCGGGAGCTGGCGGAACAGATACGCAGTATTTT. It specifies CASSLVGLAGAGGTDTQYF.

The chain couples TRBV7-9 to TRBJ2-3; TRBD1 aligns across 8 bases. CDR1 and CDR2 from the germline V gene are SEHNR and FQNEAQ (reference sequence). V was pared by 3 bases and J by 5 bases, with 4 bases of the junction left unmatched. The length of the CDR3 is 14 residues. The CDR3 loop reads CASSLGQEGDTQYF. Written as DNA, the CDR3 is TGTGCCAGCAGCTTGGGACAGGAGGGAGATACGCAGTATTTT. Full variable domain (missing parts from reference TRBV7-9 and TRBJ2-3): DTGVSQNPRHKITKRGQNVTFRCDPISEHNRLYWYRQTLGQGPEFLTYFQNEAQLEKSRLLSDRFSAERPKGSFSTLEIQRTEQGDSAMYLCASSLGQEGDTQYFGPGTRLTVL.

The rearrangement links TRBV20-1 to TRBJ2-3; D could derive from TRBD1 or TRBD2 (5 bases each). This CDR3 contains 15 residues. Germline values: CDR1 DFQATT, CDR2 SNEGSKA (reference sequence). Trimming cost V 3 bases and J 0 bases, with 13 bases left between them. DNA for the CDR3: TGCAGTGCTAGCCTAGGGACGGCCAGCACAGATACGCAGTATTTT. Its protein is CSASLGTASTDTQYF.

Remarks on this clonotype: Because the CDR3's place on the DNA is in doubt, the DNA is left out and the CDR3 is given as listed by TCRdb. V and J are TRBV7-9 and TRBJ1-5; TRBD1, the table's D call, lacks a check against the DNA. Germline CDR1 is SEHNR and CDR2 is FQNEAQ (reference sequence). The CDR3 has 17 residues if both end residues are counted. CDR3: CASSFGPGEKSNQPQHF.

The CDR3 sequence: CSATGTSGQETQYF. CDR3 DNA: TGCAGTGCTACCGGGACTAGCGGGCAAGAGACCCAGTACTTC. This chain joins TRBV20-1 and TRBJ2-5, with 12 bases fitting TRBD2. This CDR3 contains 14 residues. CDR1 and CDR2 from the germline V gene are DFQATT and SNEGSKA (reference sequence). Losses at the gene ends were 4 bases for V and 2 bases for J; bases not matched to a gene: 2.

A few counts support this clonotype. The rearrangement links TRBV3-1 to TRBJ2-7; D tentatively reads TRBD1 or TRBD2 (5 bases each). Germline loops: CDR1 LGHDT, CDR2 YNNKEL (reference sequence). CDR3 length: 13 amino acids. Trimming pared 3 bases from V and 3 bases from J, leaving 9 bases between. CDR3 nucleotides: TGTGCCAGCAGCCACCGGGACGGCTACGAGCAGTACTTC. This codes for CASSHRDGYEQYF.

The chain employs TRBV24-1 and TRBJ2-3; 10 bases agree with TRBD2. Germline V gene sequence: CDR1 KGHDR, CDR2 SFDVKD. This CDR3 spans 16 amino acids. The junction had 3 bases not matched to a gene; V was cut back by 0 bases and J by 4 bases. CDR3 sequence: CATSDLSSGRADTQYF. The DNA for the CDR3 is TGTGCCACCAGTGATTTGTCGAGCGGGAGGGCAGATACGCAGTATTTT.

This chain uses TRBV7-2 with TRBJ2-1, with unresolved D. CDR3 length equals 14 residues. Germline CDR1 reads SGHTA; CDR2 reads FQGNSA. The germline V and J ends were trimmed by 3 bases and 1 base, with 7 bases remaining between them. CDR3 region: CASSFVGSYNEQFF. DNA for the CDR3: TGTGCCAGCAGCTTCGTGGGGTCCTACAATGAGCAGTTCTTC.